The 19 T cell receptor beta chains below were found in one sample sequenced in a study of Graves' ophthalmopathy and Graves' hyperthyroidism. The authors amplified TCR beta CDR3 regions from RNA transcripts. Scientists carried out first-round RT-PCR using HTBI primers and then a second-round multiplex PCR. One entry per CDR3 protein, called by TCRdb with MiXCR from the multiplex PCR reads. The table includes approximately 700,000 distinct CDR3 sequences, roughly two fifths detected once. Source material: peripheral blood. These receptors were obtained from an adult man with Graves' ophthalmopathy.

This chain links TRBV29-1 with TRBJ1-1, with 10 bases identical to TRBD1. The germline V gene encodes CDR1 SQVTM and CDR2 ANQGSEA. The CDR3 is 12 residues long. The CDR3 region has the DNA TGCAGTCGCGGACAGGGGGGGGCTGAAGCTTTCTTT. It specifies CSRGQGGAEAFF.

The chain combines TRBV11-1 with TRBJ2-5; TRBD1 aligns across 8 bases. The V gene's germline CDR1 is SGHAT and CDR2 FQDESV (reference sequence). J was trimmed by 4 bases and V by 3 bases; bases with no gene match: 10. The CDR3 covers 16 residues. The CDR3 DNA sequence: TGTGCCAGCAGCTTTCGGACAGGGCCTAGTCGAGAGACCCAGTACTTC. Its protein product is CASSFRTGPSRETQYF.

This clonotype was observed a handful of times. This rearrangement joins TRBV6-6 to TRBJ1-4, with D tentatively TRBD1 (5 bases). Germline CDR1 reads MNHNY; CDR2 reads SVGAGI (reference sequence). There are 15 residues in the CDR3. The germline V and J ends were trimmed by 2 bases and 7 bases, with 14 bases remaining between them. DNA for the CDR3: TGTGCCAGCAGTTACGGCCAGGGAGAGGGTGAAAAACTGTTTTTT. It translates to CASSYGQGEGEKLFF.

The rearrangement uses TRBV28 and TRBJ2-7; 8 bases are shared with TRBD1. The CDR3 covers 13 residues. The V and J ends lost 5 bases and 6 bases, in that order; junction bases with no gene match: 6. Germline assignment: CDR1 MDHEN and CDR2 SYDVKM. The CDR3 spells CASSADRVGEQYV. The CDR3 bases are TGTGCCAGCAGTGCGGACAGGGTAGGCGAGCAGTACGTC.

This clonotype was found once. The chain couples TRBV10-2 to TRBJ2-5, with 9 bases matching TRBD2. This CDR3 contains 14 residues. After removal of 5 bases from V and 3 bases from J, the junction contained 4 bases not matched to a gene. Germline V gene sequence: CDR1 WSHSY, CDR2 SAAADI. This chain's CDR3 is CASSPSGEEETQYF. DNA for the CDR3: TGCGCCAGCAGTCCTAGCGGGGAGGAAGAGACCCAGTACTTC.

The chain uses TRBV9 and TRBJ2-7; D not certain. V dropped 4 bases and J dropped 6 bases, with 14 bases sitting between them. Germline V gene sequence: CDR1 SGDLS, CDR2 YYNGEE. This CDR3 region has 13 residues. The CDR3 nucleotides read TGTGCCAGCAGCCCCAGAAGAGTGGGCGAGCAGTACTTC. Protein: CASSPRRVGEQYF.

This clonotype was counted a few times. This could be a read error, since a much larger clone is one nucleotide away. The chain couples TRBV28 to TRBJ1-6; D is unclear. Germline CDR1 reads MDHEN; CDR2 reads SYDVKM. The V end was cut by 8 bases, the J end by 8 bases, with 4 bases between. The length of the CDR3 is 10 residues. CDR3 DNA: TGTGCCAGCGGACATTCACCCCTCCACTTT. It specifies CASGHSPLHF.

This sequence joins TRBV20-1 and TRBJ1-3, with TRBD1 identical over 7 bases. V lost 3 bases, J lost 8 bases, and 7 bases stayed unmatched. The V gene's germline CDR1 is DFQATT and CDR2 SNEGSKA (reference sequence). The CDR3 covers 13 residues. CDR3 coding DNA: TGCAGTGCTAGGGCAGGGGGTGGCTACACCATATATTTT. Translated, it gives CSARAGGGYTIYF.

The chain recombines TRBV25-1 with TRBJ2-7; D possibly corresponds to TRBD2 (5 bases). The better agreement between TRBJ2-1 and the DNA end casts doubt on the J call. This CDR3 comprises 14 residues. The germline CDR1 and CDR2 sequences are MGHDK and SYGVNS. This chain's CDR3 is CASSEERNLNEQFF. The CDR3 nucleotides are TGTGCCAGCAGTGAGGAGCGGAACCTAAATGAGCAGTTCTTC.

The CDR3 sequence: CSALAGAETQYF. CDR3 nucleotide sequence: TGCAGTGCCCTAGCGGGAGCAGAGACCCAGTACTTC. The V call is TRBV20-1, the J call TRBJ2-5, with 10 nucleotides matching TRBD2. CDR1 and CDR2 from the germline V gene are DFQATT and SNEGSKA (reference sequence). CDR3 length equals 12 residues. V lost 6 bases to trimming and J lost 4 bases; unmatched junction nucleotides: 2.

V usage is TRBV15 and J usage is TRBJ2-7, with a weak D call TRBD1 (6 bases). The end of the DNA is better explained by TRBJ2-1, so the J call may be wrong. The CDR3 extends over 15 amino acids. Germline values: CDR1 LNHNV, CDR2 YYDKDF (reference sequence). CDR3 sequence reads: CATSRNRDTNNEQFF. Here the CDR3 DNA reads TGTGCCACCAGCAGAAACCGGGACACCAACAATGAGCAGTTCTTC.

This clonotype was seen more than once but under ten times. V gene TRBV29-1 combines with J gene TRBJ2-7; 9 bases line up with TRBD1. Germline V gene data show CDR1 as SQVTM and CDR2 as ANQGSEA. The CDR3 loop spans 14 amino acids. Losses at the gene ends were 7 bases for V and 2 bases for J; bases not matched to a gene: 9. The CDR3 region is CSGIRDRAPYEQYF. Here the CDR3 DNA reads TGCAGCGGTATCCGGGACAGGGCACCCTACGAGCAGTACTTC.

This clonotype appeared many times. The chain recombines TRBV15 with TRBJ2-7; 10 nucleotides match TRBD2. V was clipped by 5 bases and J by 3 bases; unmatched bases: 7. The CDR3 totals 15 residues. Germline loops: CDR1 LNHNV, CDR2 YYDKDF (reference sequence). CDR3 DNA: TGTGCCACCAGCCACGTGTCTAGCGGGAGCTACGAGCAGTACTTC. As protein: CATSHVSSGSYEQYF.

This clonotype appeared a few times. The rearrangement uses TRBV20-1 and TRBJ2-7; D uncertain. Per germline, CDR1 DFQATT and CDR2 SNEGSKA (reference sequence). The CDR3 is 12 amino acids. Trimming pared 3 bases from V and 4 bases from J, leaving 10 bases between. CDR3: CSASFQEYEQYF. In nucleotides, the CDR3 is TGCAGTGCTAGTTTTCAGGAGTACGAGCAGTACTTC.

This clonotype came up many times. The rearrangement joins TRBV20-1 to TRBJ2-7, with 10 bases identical to TRBD1. The V and J ends lost 3 bases and 1 base, in that order; junction bases with no gene match: 3. The CDR3 consists of 14 residues. CDR1 DFQATT and CDR2 SNEGSKA come from the germline V gene (reference sequence). The CDR3 DNA follows: TGCAGTGCTAGTAGGGACAGGGGATCCTACGAGCAGTACTTC. Its protein product is CSASRDRGSYEQYF.

At least ten counts were recorded for this clonotype. Relative to the germline gene, one junction end is altered; a read error may explain this. CDR3 DNA: TGTGCTAGCAGCTTGACCCCGGGTGGTGAAAAACTGTTTTTT. This sequence encodes CASSLTPGGEKLFF. The chain carries TRBV7-7 and TRBJ1-4; D gene uncertain. Germline V gene sequence: CDR1 SSHAT, CDR2 FNYEAQ (reference sequence). The CDR3 has 14 residues.

V usage is TRBV27 and J usage is TRBJ2-7; D unclear. Trimming pared 2 bases from V and 5 bases from J, leaving 4 bases between. There are 11 residues in the CDR3. From germline, CDR1 is MNHEY and CDR2 SMNVEV (reference sequence). The CDR3 loop reads CASSLINEQYF. The CDR3 nucleotides are TGTGCCAGCAGTTTAATCAACGAGCAGTACTTC.

This clonotype came up many times. The rearrangement joins TRBV7-9 to TRBJ2-6, with TRBD1 identical over 11 bases. The CDR3 is made up of 17 amino acids. V shed 5 bases, J shed 4 bases, and the junction held 7 bases outside the gene matches. Germline V gene sequence: CDR1 SEHNR, CDR2 FQNEAQ (reference sequence). CDR3 in amino acids: CASSLGQGASGANVLTF. The CDR3 DNA reads TGTGCCAGCAGCCTTGGACAGGGGGCATCAGGGGCCAACGTCCTGACTTTC.

This clonotype came up many times. The chain is built from TRBV20-1 and TRBJ1-5; D possibly corresponds to TRBD1 (6 bases). This CDR3 is 13 amino acids long. In germline, CDR1 is DFQATT, CDR2 SNEGSKA (reference sequence). Trimming removed 6 bases from V and 4 bases from J, with 13 bases in between. The CDR3 loop is CSALTGVNQPQHF. The CDR3, as DNA: TGCAGTGCCTTGACAGGCGTTAATCAGCCCCAGCATTTT.